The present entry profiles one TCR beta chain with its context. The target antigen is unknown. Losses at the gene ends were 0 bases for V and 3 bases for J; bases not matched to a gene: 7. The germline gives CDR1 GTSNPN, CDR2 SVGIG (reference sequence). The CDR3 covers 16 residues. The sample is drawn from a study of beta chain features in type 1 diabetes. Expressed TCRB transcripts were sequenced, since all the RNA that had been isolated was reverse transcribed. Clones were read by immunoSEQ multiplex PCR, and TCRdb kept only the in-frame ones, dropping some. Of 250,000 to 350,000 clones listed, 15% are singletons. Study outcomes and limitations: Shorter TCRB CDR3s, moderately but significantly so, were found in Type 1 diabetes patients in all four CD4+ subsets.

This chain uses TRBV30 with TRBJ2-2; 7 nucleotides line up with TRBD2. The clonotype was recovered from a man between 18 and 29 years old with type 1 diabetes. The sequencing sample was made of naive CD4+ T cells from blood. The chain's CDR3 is CAWSVRPSGYTGELFF. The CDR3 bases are TGTGCCTGGAGTGTACGTCCTAGCGGTTACACCGGGGAGCTGTTTTTT.